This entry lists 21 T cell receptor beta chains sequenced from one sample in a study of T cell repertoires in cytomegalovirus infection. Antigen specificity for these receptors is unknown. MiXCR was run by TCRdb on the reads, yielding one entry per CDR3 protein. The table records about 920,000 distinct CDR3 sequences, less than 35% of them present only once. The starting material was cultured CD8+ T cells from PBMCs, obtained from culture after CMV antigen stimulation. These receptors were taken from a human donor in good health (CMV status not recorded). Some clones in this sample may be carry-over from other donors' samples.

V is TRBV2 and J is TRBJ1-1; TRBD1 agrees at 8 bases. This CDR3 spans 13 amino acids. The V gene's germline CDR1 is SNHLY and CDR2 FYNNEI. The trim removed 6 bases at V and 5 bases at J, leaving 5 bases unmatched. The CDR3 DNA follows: TGTGCCAGCAGGGGGACAGGTGGAACTGAAGCTTTCTTT. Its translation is CASRGTGGTEAFF.

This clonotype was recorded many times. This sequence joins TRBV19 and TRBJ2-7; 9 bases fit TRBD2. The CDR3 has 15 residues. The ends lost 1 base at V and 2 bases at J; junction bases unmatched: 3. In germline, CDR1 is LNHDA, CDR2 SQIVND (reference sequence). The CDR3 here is CASSIVAGGTYEQYF. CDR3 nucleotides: TGTGCCAGTAGTATAGTGGCGGGGGGGACCTACGAGCAGTACTTC. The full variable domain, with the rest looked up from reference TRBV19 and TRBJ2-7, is DGGITQSPKYLFRKEGQNVTLSCEQNLNHDAMYWYRQDPGQGLRLIYYSQIVNDFQKGDIAEGYSVSREKKESFPLTVTSAQKNPTAFYLCASSIVAGGTYEQYFGPGTRLTVT.

The CDR3 protein is CASSYPHAGPTYNEQFF. In DNA form, the CDR3 reads TGTGCCAGCAGTTACCCACACGCGGGGCCCACCTACAATGAGCAGTTCTTC. This chain uses TRBV6-6 with TRBJ2-1; TRBD2 might be the D (6 bases). The CDR3 has 17 amino acids. V lost 2 bases and J lost 2, with 16 bases in between. In germline, CDR1 is MNHNY, CDR2 SVGAGI (reference sequence).

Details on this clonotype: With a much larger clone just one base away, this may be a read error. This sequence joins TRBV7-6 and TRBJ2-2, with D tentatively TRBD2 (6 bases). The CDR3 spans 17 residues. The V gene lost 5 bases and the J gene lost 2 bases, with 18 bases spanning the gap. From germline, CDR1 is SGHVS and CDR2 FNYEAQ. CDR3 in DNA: TGTGCCAGCAGCCACTCCCGGGACGGGACTAACACCGGGGAGCTGTTTTTT. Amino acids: CASSHSRDGTNTGELFF.

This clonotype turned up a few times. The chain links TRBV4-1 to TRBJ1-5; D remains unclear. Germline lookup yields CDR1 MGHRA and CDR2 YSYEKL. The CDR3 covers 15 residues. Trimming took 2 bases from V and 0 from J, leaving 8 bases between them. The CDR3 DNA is TGCGCCAGCAGCCAACGACAACTTAGCAATCAGCCCCAGCATTTT. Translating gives CASSQRQLSNQPQHF.

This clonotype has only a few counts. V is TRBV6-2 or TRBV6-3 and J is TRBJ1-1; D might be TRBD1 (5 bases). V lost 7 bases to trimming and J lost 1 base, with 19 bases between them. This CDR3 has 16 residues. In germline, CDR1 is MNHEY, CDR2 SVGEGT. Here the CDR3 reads CASIGIWGGPNTEAFF. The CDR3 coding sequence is TGTGCCAGCATAGGAATATGGGGCGGGCCGAACACTGAAGCTTTCTTT.

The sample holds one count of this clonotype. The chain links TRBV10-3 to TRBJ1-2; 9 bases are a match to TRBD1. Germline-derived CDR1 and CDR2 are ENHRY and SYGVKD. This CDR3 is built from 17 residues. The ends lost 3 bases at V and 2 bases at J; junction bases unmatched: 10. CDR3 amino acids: CAISDPGTGNGNYGYTF. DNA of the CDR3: TGTGCCATCAGTGATCCCGGGACAGGGAACGGAAACTATGGCTACACCTTC.

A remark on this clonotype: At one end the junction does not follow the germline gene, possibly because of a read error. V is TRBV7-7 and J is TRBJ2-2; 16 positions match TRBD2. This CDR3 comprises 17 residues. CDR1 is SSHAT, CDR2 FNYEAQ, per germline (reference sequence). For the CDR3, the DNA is TGTGCTAGCAGCCCGGGACTAGCGGGGGGGATGGCCGGGGAGCTGTTTTTT. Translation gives CASSPGLAGGMAGELFF.

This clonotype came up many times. In DNA, the CDR3 is TGTGCCAGCAGCTTAACAGGGGGCAGTGAGACCCAGTACTTC. It specifies CASSLTGGSETQYF. The chain uses TRBV7-6 and TRBJ2-5; 9 positions agree with TRBD1. CDR1 is SGHVS and CDR2 is FNYEAQ in the germline V gene. J lost 5 bases, V lost 2 bases, and 3 bases had no gene match. The CDR3 has 14 residues.

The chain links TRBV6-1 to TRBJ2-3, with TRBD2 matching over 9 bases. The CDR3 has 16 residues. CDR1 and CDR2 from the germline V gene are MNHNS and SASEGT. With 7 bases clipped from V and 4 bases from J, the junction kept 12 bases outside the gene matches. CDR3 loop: CASKIGLAFTADTQYF. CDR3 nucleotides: TGTGCCAGCAAGATAGGACTAGCGTTCACAGCAGATACGCAGTATTTT.

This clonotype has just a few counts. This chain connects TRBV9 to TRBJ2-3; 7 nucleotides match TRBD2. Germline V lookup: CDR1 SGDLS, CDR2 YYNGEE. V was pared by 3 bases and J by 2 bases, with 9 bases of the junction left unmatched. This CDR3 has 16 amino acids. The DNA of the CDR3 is TGTGCCAGCAGCGCCGGAGAGCGGGACTACACAGATACGCAGTATTTT. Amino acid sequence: CASSAGERDYTDTQYF.

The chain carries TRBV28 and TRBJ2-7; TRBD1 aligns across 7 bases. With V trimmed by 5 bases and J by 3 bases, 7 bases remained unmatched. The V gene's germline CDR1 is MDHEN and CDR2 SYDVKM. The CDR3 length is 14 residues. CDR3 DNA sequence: TGTGCCAGCAGTCCGACGACAGGGCGCTACGAGCAGTACGTC. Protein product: CASSPTTGRYEQYV.

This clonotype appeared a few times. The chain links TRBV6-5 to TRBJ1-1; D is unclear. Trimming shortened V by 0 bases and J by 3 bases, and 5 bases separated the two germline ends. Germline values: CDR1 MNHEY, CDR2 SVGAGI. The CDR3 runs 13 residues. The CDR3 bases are TGTGCCAGCAGTTACTCTCAGTACACTGAAGCTTTCTTT. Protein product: CASSYSQYTEAFF.

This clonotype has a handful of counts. The CDR3 loop is CASSYSKASGGANEQFF. CDR3 coding DNA: TGTGCCAGCAGTTACTCGAAGGCTAGCGGGGGGGCCAATGAGCAGTTCTTC. The chain joins TRBV6-2 or TRBV6-3 to TRBJ2-1, with TRBD2 matching over 12 bases. The germline V gene has CDR1 MNHEY and CDR2 SVGEGT. The CDR3 has 17 residues. Losses at the gene ends were 0 bases for V and 6 bases for J; bases not matched to a gene: 6.

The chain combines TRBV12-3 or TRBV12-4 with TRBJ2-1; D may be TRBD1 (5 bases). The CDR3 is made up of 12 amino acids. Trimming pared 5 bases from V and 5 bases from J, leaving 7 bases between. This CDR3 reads CASSRQNNEQFF. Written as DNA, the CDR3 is TGTGCCAGCAGTCGACAGAACAATGAGCAGTTCTTC.

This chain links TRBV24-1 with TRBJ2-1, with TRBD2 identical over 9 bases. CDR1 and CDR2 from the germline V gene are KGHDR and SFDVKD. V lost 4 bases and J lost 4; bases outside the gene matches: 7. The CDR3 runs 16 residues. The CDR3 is CATSDRLAGNYNEQFF. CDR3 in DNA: TGTGCCACCAGTGACCGTCTAGCGGGGAATTACAATGAGCAGTTCTTC.

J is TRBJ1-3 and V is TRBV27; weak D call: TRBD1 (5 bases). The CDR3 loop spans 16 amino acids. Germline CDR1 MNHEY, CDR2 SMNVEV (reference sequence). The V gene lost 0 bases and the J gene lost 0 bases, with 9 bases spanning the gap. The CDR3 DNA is TGTGCCAGCAGTTTATCGGCAGGGCCCTCTGGAAACACCATATATTTT. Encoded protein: CASSLSAGPSGNTIYF.

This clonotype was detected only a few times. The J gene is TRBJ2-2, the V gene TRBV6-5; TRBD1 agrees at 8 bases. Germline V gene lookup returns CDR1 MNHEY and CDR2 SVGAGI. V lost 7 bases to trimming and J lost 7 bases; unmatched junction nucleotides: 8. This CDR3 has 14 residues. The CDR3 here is CASTVQGAFGELFF. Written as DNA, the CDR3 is TGTGCCAGCACGGTCCAGGGGGCTTTCGGGGAGCTGTTTTTT.

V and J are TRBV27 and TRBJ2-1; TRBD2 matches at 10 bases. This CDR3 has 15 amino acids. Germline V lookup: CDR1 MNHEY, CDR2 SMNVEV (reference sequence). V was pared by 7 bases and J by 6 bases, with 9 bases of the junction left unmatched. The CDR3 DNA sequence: TGTGCCAGCACCTTACTAGCGGGGAATATCAATGAGCAGTTCTTC. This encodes CASTLLAGNINEQFF.

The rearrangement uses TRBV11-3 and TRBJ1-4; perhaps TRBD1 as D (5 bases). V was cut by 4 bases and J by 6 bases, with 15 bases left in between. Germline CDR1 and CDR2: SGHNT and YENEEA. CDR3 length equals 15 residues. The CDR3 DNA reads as TGTGCCAGCAGCTCGCGACAGCCGGAACATGAAAAACTGTTTTTT. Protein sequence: CASSSRQPEHEKLFF.

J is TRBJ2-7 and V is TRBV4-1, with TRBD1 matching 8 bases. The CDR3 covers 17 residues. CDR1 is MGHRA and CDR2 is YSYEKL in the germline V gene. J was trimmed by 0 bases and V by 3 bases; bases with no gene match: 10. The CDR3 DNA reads TGCGCCAGCAGCCATTACTCCGGGACAGGAATCTCCTACGAGCAGTACTTC. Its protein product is CASSHYSGTGISYEQYF.